This entry lists 23 T cell receptor beta chains sequenced from one sample in a study of blood T cell repertoires in COVID-19 (dated by TCRdb to 2020 to 2022). The library was built by means of the immunoSEQ multiplex PCR assay. TCRdb re-hosts the immuneACCESS table, in-frame sequences only. Its copies lack some clones; in the studies checked, an unresolved V gene accounts for under half of them, and the cause for the rest is not known. Recorded for this sample are approximately 360,000 clones; 85% to 90% of them occurred a single time. 6.5% to 8% of the sample is held by the ten biggest clonotypes. Sequencing used peripheral blood. These receptors were taken from a young man with active or convalescent COVID-19.

This clone showed up just once. The chain combines TRBV18 with TRBJ1-1; 8 bases agree with TRBD1. With 3 bases clipped from V and 1 base from J, the junction kept 7 bases outside the gene matches. Germline V gives CDR1 KGHSH, CDR2 LQKENI. CDR3 length equals 16 residues. CDR3 loop: CASSPQDGQGNTEAFF. CDR3 in DNA: TGTGCCAGCTCACCGCAAGACGGACAGGGGAACACTGAAGCTTTCTTT.

The rearrangement joins TRBV6-5 to TRBJ1-3; no firm D call. Germline loops: CDR1 MNHEY, CDR2 SVGAGI. The CDR3 is 16 residues long. Trimming left V 0 bases short and J 2 bases short, with 11 bases between. The CDR3 spells CASSYSGGVAGNTIYF. CDR3 sequence (DNA): TGTGCCAGCAGTTACTCGGGCGGGGTCGCTGGAAACACCATATATTTT.

V gene TRBV12-3 or TRBV12-4 combines with J gene TRBJ1-1; no reliable D call. The germline V and J ends were trimmed by 2 bases and 1 base, with 5 bases remaining between them. There are 13 residues in the CDR3. CDR3 nucleotide sequence: TGTGCCAGCAGTTTATGGAGGAACACTGAAGCTTTCTTT. The encoded protein is CASSLWRNTEAFF.

The J gene is TRBJ2-2, the V gene TRBV11-3, with 9 bases fitting TRBD2. CDR3 length equals 16 residues. Germline V gives CDR1 SGHNT, CDR2 YENEEA. V shed 3 bases, J shed 4 bases, and the junction held 6 bases outside the gene matches. CDR3 residues: CASSFHLAGFTGELFF. CDR3 DNA: TGTGCCAGCAGCTTCCACCTAGCGGGGTTCACCGGGGAGCTGTTTTTT.

The chain joins TRBV27 to TRBJ1-5; TRBD1 agrees at 7 bases. The CDR3 has 16 residues. The germline CDR1 and CDR2 sequences are MNHEY and SMNVEV (reference sequence). The ends lost 5 bases at V and 6 bases at J; junction bases unmatched: 13. The chain's CDR3 is CASSTARQGAGQPQHF. DNA of the CDR3: TGTGCCAGCAGTACAGCTCGACAGGGAGCCGGTCAGCCCCAGCATTTT.

The chain combines TRBV6-2 or TRBV6-3 with TRBJ2-3; 11 bases are shared with TRBD2. This CDR3 comprises 16 residues. Germline V gene data show CDR1 as MNHEY and CDR2 as SVGEGT. The V and J ends lost 4 bases and 4 bases, in that order; junction bases with no gene match: 7. The CDR3 sequence is CASSFGTSGPADTQYF. CDR3 nucleotides: TGTGCCAGCAGTTTTGGGACTAGCGGACCCGCAGATACGCAGTATTTT.

This chain connects TRBV6-2 or TRBV6-3 to TRBJ1-1; D unresolved. V was clipped by 6 bases and J by 4 bases, with 15 bases between them. The CDR3 length is 14 residues. Germline-derived CDR1 and CDR2 are MNHEY and SVGEGT. CDR3 region: CASSPLQGSTEAFF. The CDR3 region has the DNA TGTGCCAGCAGCCCCCTTCAAGGGAGCACTGAAGCTTTCTTT.

This chain connects TRBV5-1 to TRBJ2-2; 9 nucleotides agree with TRBD1. CDR1 is SGHRS and CDR2 is YFSETQ in the germline V gene. The ends lost 4 bases at V and 4 bases at J; junction bases unmatched: 5. This CDR3 contains 15 residues. The DNA for the CDR3 is TGCGCCAGCAGCCCGAAGGACAGGGGCACCGGGGAGCTGTTTTTT. It encodes CASSPKDRGTGELFF.

J is TRBJ1-4 and V is TRBV3-1 (or the pseudogene TRBV3-2); TRBD1 might be the D (5 bases). Germline V gene lookup returns CDR1 LGHDT and CDR2 YNNKEL (reference sequence). V was pared by 3 bases and J by 1 base, with 12 bases between. The CDR3 has 16 amino acids. The DNA of the CDR3 is TGTGCCAGCAGCCAGGCGGGGACCTTAACTAATGAAAAACTGTTTTTT. Translation: CASSQAGTLTNEKLFF.

This clone has a single count. V and J are TRBV6-5 and TRBJ1-1; 7 bases line up with TRBD1. From germline, CDR1 is MNHEY and CDR2 SVGAGI. The CDR3 is 12 residues long. Trimming removed 4 bases from V and 6 bases from J; junction bases left unmatched: 2. CDR3 loop: CASSSQGSEAFF. The CDR3 coding sequence is TGTGCCAGCAGTTCACAGGGGTCTGAAGCTTTCTTT.

The chain links TRBV24-1 to TRBJ2-5; D might be TRBD2 (6 bases). V lost 3 bases to trimming and J lost 2 bases, with 12 bases between them. Germline assignment: CDR1 KGHDR and CDR2 SFDVKD. The CDR3 is 15 amino acids. This chain's CDR3 is CATSDPGGGQETQYF. As DNA, the CDR3 is TGTGCCACCAGTGATCCCGGGGGTGGGCAAGAGACCCAGTACTTC.

The V call is TRBV24-1, the J call TRBJ1-1; 8 nucleotides agree with TRBD1. The germline CDR1 and CDR2 sequences are KGHDR and SFDVKD. Trimming removed 7 bases from V and 1 base from J; junction bases left unmatched: 7. The CDR3 totals 15 residues. CDR3 coding DNA: TGTGCCACCAGAAGCACCGGGACAGGGAACACTGAAGCTTTCTTT. Translation: CATRSTGTGNTEAFF.

The J gene is TRBJ2-2, the V gene TRBV5-1, with D perhaps matching TRBD1 (5 bases). V was trimmed by 0 bases and J by 2 bases, leaving 11 bases between them. CDR1 and CDR2 from the germline V gene are SGHRS and YFSETQ. The CDR3 is 16 residues long. This chain's CDR3 is CASSLGADSNTGELFF. The CDR3 DNA sequence: TGCGCCAGCAGCTTGGGTGCAGACAGTAACACCGGGGAGCTGTTTTTT.

V and J are TRBV5-4 and TRBJ1-2, with 8 bases lining up with TRBD1. CDR3 length equals 14 residues. V lost 2 bases, J lost 8 bases, and 8 bases stayed unmatched. CDR1 is SGHNT, CDR2 YYREEE, per germline (reference sequence). For the CDR3, the DNA is TGTGCCAGCAGCTTAAGACAGGGGCAACACGGCTACACCTTC. It specifies CASSLRQGQHGYTF.

The chain links TRBV9 to TRBJ2-1; 13 positions agree with TRBD2. From germline, CDR1 is SGDLS and CDR2 YYNGEE. This CDR3 has 16 amino acids. V shed 1 base and J 8 bases; nucleotides not matched to a gene: 6. The CDR3 region is CASSVTGLAGSDEQFF. CDR3 coding DNA: TGTGCCAGCAGCGTAACGGGACTAGCGGGGTCCGATGAGCAGTTCTTC.

This sequence joins TRBV28 and TRBJ2-4; a possible D gene is TRBD1 (6 bases). The V gene's germline CDR1 is MDHEN and CDR2 SYDVKM. This CDR3 region has 15 residues. Deletions cut 1 base from V and 6 bases from J, with 13 bases between. The CDR3 protein is CASSLSAGAGNIQYF. The CDR3 DNA reads as TGTGCCAGCAGTTTATCGGCAGGGGCGGGAAACATTCAGTACTTC.

This chain joins TRBV6-2 or TRBV6-3 and TRBJ1-2; 8 nucleotides align to TRBD1. The germline V gene encodes CDR1 MNHEY and CDR2 SVGEGT. The junction had 14 bases not matched to a gene; V was cut back by 4 bases and J by 7 bases. The length of the CDR3 is 16 residues. Here the CDR3 DNA reads TGTGCCAGCAGTTTCAACCACGCCGGGACAGGTGCTGGCTACACCTTC. The encoded protein is CASSFNHAGTGAGYTF.

V usage is TRBV7-2 and J usage is TRBJ1-2; 9 bases line up with TRBD1. This CDR3 contains 15 residues. CDR1 and CDR2 from the germline V gene are SGHTA and FQGNSA. Trimming cost V 1 base and J 2 bases; bases outside gene matches: 2. For the CDR3, the DNA is TGTGCCAGCAGCTTAGTAGGGACAGGGAACTATGGCTACACCTTC. Protein: CASSLVGTGNYGYTF.

This sequence joins TRBV4-2 and TRBJ1-1; D gene uncertain. This CDR3 has 13 amino acids. Germline CDR1 reads LGHNA; CDR2 reads YNFKEQ. Trimming removed 0 bases from V and 3 bases from J, with 5 bases in between. The CDR3 DNA is TGTGCCAGCAGCCAAGAGCGGTACACTGAAGCTTTCTTT. Protein product: CASSQERYTEAFF.

The V and J genes are TRBV18 and TRBJ2-3, with D tentatively TRBD1 (6 bases). The CDR3 is 18 residues long. V gave up 5 bases and J gave up 6 bases, with 27 bases separating them. The germline V gene encodes CDR1 KGHSH and CDR2 LQKENI. The CDR3 DNA reads as TGTGCCAGCTCATCCTACGGACTTTTGGGGGCTGAGTTGGATACGCAGTATTTT. Residues: CASSSYGLLGAELDTQYF.

This clone appeared once. The chain carries TRBV7-2 and TRBJ1-5, with 7 bases that match TRBD1. With V trimmed by 5 bases and J by 2 bases, 9 bases remained unmatched. Looked up from germline, CDR1 is SGHTA and CDR2 is FQGNSA. The CDR3 is 16 amino acids. The CDR3 region has the DNA TGTGCCAGCAGCATACAGGGGAGAGGGGGCAATCAGCCCCAGCATTTT. This gives the protein CASSIQGRGGNQPQHF.

The rearrangement uses TRBV28 and TRBJ1-3, with 10 nucleotides matching TRBD1. The CDR3 runs to 12 residues. The J segment lost 7 bases and the V segment lost 6 bases, leaving 0 bases of the junction unmatched. The germline CDR1 and CDR2 sequences are MDHEN and SYDVKM. CDR3 DNA: TGTGCCAGCAGGGGACAGGGGAACACCATATATTTT. This translates into CASRGQGNTIYF.

This clone was detected only a few times. The chain links TRBV4-3 to TRBJ1-5; tentatively, D is TRBD1 (5 bases). V lost 0 bases to trimming and J lost 6 bases, with 15 bases between them. In germline, CDR1 is LGHNA, CDR2 YSLEER. The CDR3 runs 16 residues. This CDR3 is CASSQDIKGSGQPQHF. The CDR3 DNA follows: TGCGCCAGCAGCCAAGATATAAAGGGGTCGGGTCAGCCCCAGCATTTT.